This T cell receptor beta chain is from a study of shared clonotypes between healthy human individuals. Study-level findings and limits: Sampling used blood alone; tissue repertoires probably differ.

Clones were sequenced by immunoSEQ multiplex PCR, and TCRdb holds only the in-frame ones, with some missing. The table records 760,000 or so clones, around 96% of them present only once. Naive CD8 cells lacked CD45RO, underwent positive selection for CCR7 and left out terminally differentiated effector memory CD45RA+ cells. Points on this clone: Antigen unknown.

The sample comprised naive CD8+ T cells sorted from blood. This TCR derives from a man aged 25-45 years in good health.

CDR3 protein: CASSPQDDYEQYF. As DNA, the CDR3 is TGTGCCAGCTCACCCCAGGACGACTACGAGCAGTACTTC. This chain joins TRBV18 and TRBJ2-7; D remains ambiguous. Germline CDR1 is KGHSH and CDR2 is LQKENI. The CDR3 has 13 amino acids. V shed 3 bases and J shed 3 bases, with 9 bases lying between them.